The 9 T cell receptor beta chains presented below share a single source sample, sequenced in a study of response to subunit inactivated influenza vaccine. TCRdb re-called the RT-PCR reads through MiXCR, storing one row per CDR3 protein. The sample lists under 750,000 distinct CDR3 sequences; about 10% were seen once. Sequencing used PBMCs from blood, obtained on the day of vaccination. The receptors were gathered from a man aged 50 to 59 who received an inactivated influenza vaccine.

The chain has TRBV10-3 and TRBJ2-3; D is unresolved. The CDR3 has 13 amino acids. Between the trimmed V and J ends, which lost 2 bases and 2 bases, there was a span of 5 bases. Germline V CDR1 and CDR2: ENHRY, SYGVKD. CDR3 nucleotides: TGTGCCATCAGTGAGCGGTACACAGATACGCAGTATTTT. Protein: CAISERYTDTQYF.

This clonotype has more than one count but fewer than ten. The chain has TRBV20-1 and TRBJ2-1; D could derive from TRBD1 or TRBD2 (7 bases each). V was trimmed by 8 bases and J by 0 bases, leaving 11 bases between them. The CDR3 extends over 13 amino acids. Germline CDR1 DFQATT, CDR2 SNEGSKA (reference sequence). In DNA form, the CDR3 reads TGCAGTAAGCGGGACAGCTCCTACAATGAGCAGTTCTTC. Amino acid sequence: CSKRDSSYNEQFF.

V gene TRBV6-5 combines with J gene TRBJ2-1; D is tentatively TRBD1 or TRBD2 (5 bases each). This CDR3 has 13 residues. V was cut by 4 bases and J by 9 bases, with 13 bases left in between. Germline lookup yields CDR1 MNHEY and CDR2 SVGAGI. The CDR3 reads CASSLGERGEQFF. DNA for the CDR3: TGTGCCAGCAGTTTGGGGGAGAGGGGTGAGCAGTTCTTC.

CDR3 sequence reads: CASSENPQGSSYNEQFF. In nucleotides, the CDR3 is TGTGCCAGCAGCGAGAACCCACAGGGGAGCTCCTACAATGAGCAGTTCTTC. The V and J genes are TRBV9 and TRBJ2-1, with TRBD1 matching over 7 bases. The CDR3 has 17 residues. Germline trimming cut 3 bases from V and 0 bases from J; bases unmatched to any gene: 9. Germline-derived CDR1 and CDR2 are SGDLS and YYNGEE.

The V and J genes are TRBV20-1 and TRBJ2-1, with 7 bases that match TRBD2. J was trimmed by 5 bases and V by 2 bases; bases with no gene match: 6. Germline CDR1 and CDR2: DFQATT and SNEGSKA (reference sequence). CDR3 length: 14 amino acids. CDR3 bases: TGCAGTGCTAGAAGAACTAGCGTACACAATGAGCAGTTCTTC. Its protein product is CSARRTSVHNEQFF.

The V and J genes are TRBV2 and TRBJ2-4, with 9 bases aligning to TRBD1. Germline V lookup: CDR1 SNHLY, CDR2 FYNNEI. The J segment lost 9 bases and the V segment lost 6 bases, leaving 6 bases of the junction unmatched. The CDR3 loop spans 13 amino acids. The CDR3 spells CASSATGGVIQYF. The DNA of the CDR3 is TGTGCCAGCAGCGCTACAGGGGGCGTCATTCAGTACTTC.

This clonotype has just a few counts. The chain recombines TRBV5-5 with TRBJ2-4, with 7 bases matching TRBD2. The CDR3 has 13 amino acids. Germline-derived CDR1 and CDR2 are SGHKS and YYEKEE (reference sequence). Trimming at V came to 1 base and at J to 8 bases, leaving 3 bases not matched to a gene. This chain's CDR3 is CASSLPGRDIQYF. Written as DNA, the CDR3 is TGTGCCAGCAGCTTGCCGGGGAGGGACATTCAGTACTTC.

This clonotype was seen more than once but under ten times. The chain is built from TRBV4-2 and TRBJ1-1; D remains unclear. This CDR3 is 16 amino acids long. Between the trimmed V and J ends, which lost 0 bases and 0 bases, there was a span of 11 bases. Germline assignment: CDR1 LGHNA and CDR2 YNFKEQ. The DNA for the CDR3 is TGTGCCAGCAGCCAAGAAGCCCTGGACCTGAACACTGAAGCTTTCTTT. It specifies CASSQEALDLNTEAFF.

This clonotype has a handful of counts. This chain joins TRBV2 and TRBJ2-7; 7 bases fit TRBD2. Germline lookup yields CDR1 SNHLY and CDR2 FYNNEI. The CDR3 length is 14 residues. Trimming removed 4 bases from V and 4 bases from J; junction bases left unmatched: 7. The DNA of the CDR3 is TGTGCCAGCAGTGTAGGGAGGGGAGTATACGAGCAGTACTTC. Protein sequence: CASSVGRGVYEQYF.